Listed below are T cell receptor beta chains from one sample, sequenced in a study of cytomegalovirus exposure and HLA in healthy donors. The repertoire was sequenced with immunoSEQ multiplex PCR; TCRdb's copy has only in-frame clones and lacks some. The sample data list around 42,000 clones. Sequenced input: PBMCs. The receptors here all came from a man aged 25 to 45 in good health and CMV-seronegative. The conserved cysteine and the conserved F or W are not part of the CDR3 here.

V,CDR3
TRBV29-1,SVLESNEQY
TRBV19,ASSEREGLTGELF
TRBV19,ASSPGTGRGRGQPQH
TRBV7-2,ASVGLAGGETQY
TRBV20-1,SASPGNEAF
TRBV5-1,ASSLAGAGNTEAF
TRBV5-1,ASSPDAGLGNEQF
TRBV5-1,ASSSGLQVDEQY
TRBV6-1,ASSDYTGGTLH
TRBV29-1,SVVQGLREQY
TRBV4-1,ASSQGQLGRAEAF
TRBV29-1,SVEEPRTGINTEAF
TRBV4-3,ASSQESVAGRGTQY
TRBV18,ASSKQGDSYGYT